Listed below are T cell receptor beta chains from one sample, sequenced in a study of cytomegalovirus exposure and HLA in healthy donors. Only in-frame clones appear in the TCRdb table, and some are missing; sequencing was by immunoSEQ multiplex PCR. The sample consists of some 160,000 clones, approximately 86% of them appearing once. Sequencing used PBMCs. The receptors here all came from a woman aged 18-35 years in good health and CMV-seronegative. The CDR3 runs from the conserved cysteine through the conserved F or W. The order of the fields is D gene, J gene, clone size, V gene, CDR3 DNA, CDR3 protein. D genes are given only for firm matches. Only part of the rows carry a size: once, few, many, or a class if the clone is expanded.

NA,TRBJ2-7,once,TRBV11-2,TGTGCCAGCAGCCCTGACCGGACAGTCTACGAGCAGTACTTC,CASSPDRTVYEQYF
TRBD1,TRBJ2-3,NA,TRBV5-5,TGTGCCAGCAGCGGACACAGGGGAGATACGCAGTATTTT,CASSGHRGDTQYF
TRBD1,TRBJ2-7,NA,TRBV2,TGTGCCAGCAGGGGACAGGCCTCCTACGAGCAGTACTTC,CASRGQASYEQYF
TRBD2,TRBJ2-5,NA,TRBV5-4,TGTGCCAGCAGCCCCCACGCCCCTGGACTAGCCGAGACCCAGTACTTC,CASSPHAPGLAETQYF
NA,TRBJ2-1,NA,TRBV5-6,TGTGCCAGCAGTTCCGGAGGGAATGAGCAGTTCTTC,CASSSGGNEQFF
TRBD1,TRBJ1-4,NA,TRBV7-2,TGTGCCAGCAGCTTAGATTCCGCGGCAGGGGGTTTAACTAATGAAAAACTGTTTTTT,CASSLDSAAGGLTNEKLFF
TRBD1,TRBJ2-7,NA,TRBV6-1,TGTGCCAGCAGTCGGACAGGGGTCACCTCCGAGCAGTACTTC,CASSRTGVTSEQYF
NA,TRBJ2-1,NA,TRBV7-6,TGTGCCAGCAGCTTAGGGGCCAATGAGCAGTTCTTC,CASSLGANEQFF
TRBD2,TRBJ2-7,NA,TRBV6-6,TGTGCCAGCAGCCGACCTAGCGGGGGCGCCTACGAGCAGTACTTC,CASSRPSGGAYEQYF
NA,TRBJ2-1,NA,TRBV5-1,TGCGCCAGCAGCTTGGTTCTAGCGAGGAATGAGCAGTTCTTC,CASSLVLARNEQFF
NA,TRBJ2-4,NA,TRBV30,TGTGCCTGGAGTATGGAGCGGAGCAAAAACATTCAGTACTTC,CAWSMERSKNIQYF
TRBD1,TRBJ2-3,NA,TRBV27,TGTGCCAGCAGTTTACAGGGGGCCCCAGATACGCAGTATTTT,CASSLQGAPDTQYF
NA,TRBJ2-2,NA,TRBV5-1,TGCGCCAGCAGCTTAGCAGGGACGAACACCGGGGAGCTGTTTTTT,CASSLAGTNTGELFF
TRBD1,TRBJ2-7,NA,TRBV5-6,TGTGCCAGCAGCTGGGGACAGGCCTACGAGCAGTACTTC,CASSWGQAYEQYF
TRBD1,TRBJ1-1,NA,TRBV7-9,TGTGCCAGCAGCTTACGCACAGGGGGCACTGAAGCTTTCTTT,CASSLRTGGTEAFF
NA,TRBJ1-2,NA,TRBV4-1,TGCGCCAGCGCCCCATCCGACAGCTATGGCTACACCTTC,CASAPSDSYGYTF
NA,TRBJ1-6,once,TRBV2,TGTGCCAGCAGGCCACAGGGTGCGGGTAATAATTCACCCCTCCACTTT,CASRPQGAGNNSPLHF
NA,TRBJ1-2,NA,TRBV30,TGTGCCTGGAGTGTACCGACAAGGAACACCTTC,CAWSVPTRNTF
NA,TRBJ2-7,few,TRBV10-3,TGTGCCATCAGTGAGAGAGGTCAGTCTGACGAGCAGTACTTC,CAISERGQSDEQYF
TRBD1,TRBJ1-2,NA,TRBV29-1,TGCAGCGTTGACCATGACAGGGGTGGCTACACCTTC,CSVDHDRGGYTF
NA,TRBJ2-5,NA,TRBV18,TGTGCCAGCTCACCGCAAGGGGCGCCAGGAGAGACCCAGTACTTC,CASSPQGAPGETQYF
TRBD2,TRBJ2-3,NA,TRBV18,TGTGCCAGCTCACGTAGACTAGCGGGAGATCAAGATACGCAGTATTTT,CASSRRLAGDQDTQYF
NA,TRBJ1-1,few,TRBV6-1,TGTGCCAGCAGTGATTACCAGGGGAGGGATTACACTGAAGCTTTCTTT,CASSDYQGRDYTEAFF
TRBD1,TRBJ1-5,NA,TRBV5-1,TGCGCCAGCAGCCTCGGACAGGGAGATCAGCCCCAGCATTTT,CASSLGQGDQPQHF
NA,TRBJ1-1,NA,TRBV7-3,TGTGCCAGCAGCACCTACAAGGGGATGAACACTGAAGCTTTCTTT,CASSTYKGMNTEAFF
NA,TRBJ1-1,NA,TRBV5-1,TGCGCCAGCAGCTTGGCCCTTCAGGGGACCACTGAAGCTTTCTTT,CASSLALQGTTEAFF
NA,TRBJ2-7,NA,TRBV7-9,TGTGCCAGCAGCGCGGGGAGGCGCCCGGACCACTCCTACGAGCAGTACTTC,CASSAGRRPDHSYEQYF
NA,TRBJ2-3,NA,TRBV9,TGTGCCAGCAGCGTAGCCCGGTCCACAGATACGCAGTATTTT,CASSVARSTDTQYF
NA,TRBJ2-5,NA,TRBV30,TGTGCCTGGAGTCTCCCCGGTGGGGCGCGGGAGACCCAGTACTTC,CAWSLPGGARETQYF
TRBD1,TRBJ2-7,NA,TRBV5-4,TGTGCCAGCAGCTCCGGGACAGGGGTCGAGCAGTACTTC,CASSSGTGVEQYF
TRBD2,TRBJ2-7,NA,TRBV19,TGTGCCAGTAGTAAAGGACTAGCCTACGAGCAGTACTTC,CASSKGLAYEQYF
NA,TRBJ1-4,NA,TRBV15,TGTGCCACCAGCAGAGGAGATGAAAAACTGTTTTTT,CATSRGDEKLFF
NA,TRBJ2-3,NA,TRBV7-8,TGTGCCAGCAGCAACCGGGAACGGGGCACAGATACGCAGTATTTT,CASSNRERGTDTQYF
NA,TRBJ1-5,few,TRBV28,TGTGCCAGCAGACAGGGTATAGCACAGCCCCAGCATTTT,CASRQGIAQPQHF
TRBD1,TRBJ1-2,NA,TRBV18,TGTGCCAGCTCACCGGGACAGGGTAACTATGGCTACACCTTC,CASSPGQGNYGYTF
TRBD1,TRBJ2-7,NA,TRBV9,TGTGCCAGCAGCGCCTGGGACAGGCCAGACTACGAGCAGTACTTC,CASSAWDRPDYEQYF
TRBD1,TRBJ2-3,NA,TRBV7-9,TGTGCCAGCATGCAGGACAGGGGGCTAGGAGATACGCAGTATTTT,CASMQDRGLGDTQYF
NA,TRBJ1-1,NA,TRBV6-5,TGTGCCAGCAGTAGTCCCACCGAGGGTACTGAAGCTTTCTTT,CASSSPTEGTEAFF
NA,TRBJ2-5,many,TRBV6-5,TGTGCCAGCAGTTACGGGGGCAGGGAGACCCAGTACTTC,CASSYGGRETQYF
NA,TRBJ1-2,NA,TRBV28,TGTGCCAGCAGTCCAGGGTTCCTTTTCTATGGCTACACCTTC,CASSPGFLFYGYTF
NA,TRBJ1-1,NA,TRBV10-3,TGTGCCATCAACACCGGGATGAACACTGAAGCTTTCTTT,CAINTGMNTEAFF
TRBD1,TRBJ1-5,NA,TRBV10-1,TGCGCCAGCAGTGAGATAAGGGGGCCCCGGGTGGGCAATCAGCCCCAGCATTTT,CASSEIRGPRVGNQPQHF
TRBD2,TRBJ2-3,NA,TRBV7-9,TGTGCCAGCAGCTTAATGGGGACTAGCGGGGCGGTCAGCACAGATACGCAGTATTTT,CASSLMGTSGAVSTDTQYF
NA,TRBJ1-2,NA,TRBV27,TGTGCCAGCAGTCGGGGGGGTATGTATGGCTACACCTTC,CASSRGGMYGYTF
TRBD1,TRBJ1-1,NA,TRBV18,TGTGCCAGCTCAGCCAGGGGGCTTAATACTGAAGCTTTCTTT,CASSARGLNTEAFF